Listed here is a single TCR beta chain. Its antigen is unidentified. A junction end diverges from the germline sequence, so it may reflect a read error. Calling Graves' hyperthyroidism stable meant ophthalmopathy did not progress within 18 months. Used for diagnoses were clinical symptoms, serum thyroxine and TRAb, thyroid ultrasound and orbital computed tomography. The sample is drawn from a study of T cells in Graves' hyperthyroidism and ophthalmopathy. Study-wide results and limits: The model foresaw ophthalmopathy a median about 6.5 months prior to onset.

RNA transcripts yielded amplified TCR beta CDR3 regions. Initially, a first-round RT-PCR of the TCR CDR3 employed the HTBI primer set. TCRdb reprocessed the multiplex PCR reads with MiXCR, giving one entry per CDR3 protein. This sample yields some 300,000 distinct CDR3 sequences, of which approximately 13% are seen a single time; approximately 7.9% belongs to the top ten. The specimen was blood. The origin of this receptor is a woman aged 40 to 50 with Graves' hyperthyroidism.

The CDR3 bases are TGTACCAGCATCAGAACCGGGGAGCTGTTTTTT. Its protein is CTSIRTGELFF. V gene TRBV6-1 combines with J gene TRBJ2-2; D unclear. Germline V gives CDR1 MNHNS, CDR2 SASEGT. The CDR3 is 11 amino acids.